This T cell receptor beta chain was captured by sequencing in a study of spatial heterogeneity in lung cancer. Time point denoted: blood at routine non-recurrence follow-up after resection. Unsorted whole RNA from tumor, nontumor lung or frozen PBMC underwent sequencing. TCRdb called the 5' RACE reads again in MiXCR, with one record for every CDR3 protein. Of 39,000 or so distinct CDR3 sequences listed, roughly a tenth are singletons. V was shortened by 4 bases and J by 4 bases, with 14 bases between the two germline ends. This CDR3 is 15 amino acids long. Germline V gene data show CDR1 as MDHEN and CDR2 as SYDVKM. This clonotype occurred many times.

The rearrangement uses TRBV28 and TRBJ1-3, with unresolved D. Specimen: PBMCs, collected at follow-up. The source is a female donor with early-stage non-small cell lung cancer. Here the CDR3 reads CASSYLRVAGNTIYF. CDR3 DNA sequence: TGTGCCAGCAGTTACCTAAGGGTAGCGGGAAACACCATATATTTT.